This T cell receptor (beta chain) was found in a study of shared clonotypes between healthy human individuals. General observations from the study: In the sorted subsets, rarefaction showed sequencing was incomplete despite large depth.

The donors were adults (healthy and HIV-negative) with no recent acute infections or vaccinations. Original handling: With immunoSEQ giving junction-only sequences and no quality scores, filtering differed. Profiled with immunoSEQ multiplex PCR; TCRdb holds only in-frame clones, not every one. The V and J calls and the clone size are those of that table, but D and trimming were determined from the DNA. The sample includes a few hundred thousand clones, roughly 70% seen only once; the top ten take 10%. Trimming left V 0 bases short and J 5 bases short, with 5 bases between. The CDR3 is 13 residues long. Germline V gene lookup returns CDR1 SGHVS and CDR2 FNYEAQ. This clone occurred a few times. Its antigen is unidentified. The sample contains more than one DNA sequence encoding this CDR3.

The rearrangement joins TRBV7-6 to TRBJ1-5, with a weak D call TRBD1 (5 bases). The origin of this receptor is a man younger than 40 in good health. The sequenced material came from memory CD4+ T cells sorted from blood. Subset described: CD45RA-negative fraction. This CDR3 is CASSLAGDQPQHF. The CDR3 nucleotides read TGTGCCAGCAGCTTAGCAGGGGATCAGCCCCAGCATTTT.